This T cell receptor beta chain was observed in a study of shared clonotypes between healthy human individuals. The study, taken as a whole, reports: Only blood samples were collected, and tissue repertoires likely differ.

V dropped 4 bases and J dropped 5; count of bases not matched to a gene: 15. In germline, CDR1 is MGHRA, CDR2 YSYEKL. The CDR3 consists of 18 residues. Sequenced by immunoSEQ multiplex PCR; TCRdb stores in-frame clones only, minus some. The sample yields about 1.1 million clones, approximately 78% seen once. On this clone itself: What it binds is unknown.

This chain joins TRBV4-1 and TRBJ2-5, with 11 bases aligning to TRBD2. The sequenced sample was memory CD4+ T cells from PBMCs. Specified subset: CD45RA-negative fraction. This receptor was obtained from a man between 18 and 29 years old in good health. Some clones in this sample may be carry-over from other donors' samples. CDR3 DNA sequence: TGCGCCAGCAGCCCGGAGGTAGCGGGAGGGTCAGGAATGGAGACCCAGTACTTC. It encodes CASSPEVAGGSGMETQYF.